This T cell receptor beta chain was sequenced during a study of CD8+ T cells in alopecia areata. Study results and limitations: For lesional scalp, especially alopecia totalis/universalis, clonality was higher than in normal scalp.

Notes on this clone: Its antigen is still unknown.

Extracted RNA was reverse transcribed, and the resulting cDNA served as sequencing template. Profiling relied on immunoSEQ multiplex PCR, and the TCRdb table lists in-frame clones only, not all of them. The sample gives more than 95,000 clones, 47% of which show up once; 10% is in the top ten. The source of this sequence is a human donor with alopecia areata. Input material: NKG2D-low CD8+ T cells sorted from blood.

The CDR3 DNA reads TGTGCCAGCGGATATAGCGGGACGAACTACGAGCAGTACTTC. Translating it yields CASGYSGTNYEQYF. The chain recombines TRBV27 with TRBJ2-7; 8 positions agree with TRBD2. Germline CDR1 MNHEY, CDR2 SMNVEV (reference sequence). The V gene end was trimmed by 8 bases and the J gene end by 3 bases; junction bases not matched to a gene: 9. CDR3 size: 14 residues.